This T cell receptor (beta chain) was observed in a study of blood T cell repertoires in COVID-19. For the study at large: The United States, Italy and Spain were the sources of the acute and convalescent COVID-19 samples. Sources were T cells, B-cell-depleted T cells, or PBMCs; the material itself was cDNA or gDNA.

Trimming at V came to 4 bases and at J to 4 bases, leaving 7 bases not matched to a gene. The CDR3 has 15 residues. Germline V gives CDR1 SGHNT, CDR2 YYREEE (reference sequence). How the authors handled the data: The authors estimated nucleated cell counts from reference gene primer amplification. Data came from immunoSEQ multiplex PCR; TCRdb stores just in-frame clones and leaves some out. That table gives V, J and clone size, and the DNA gave D and trimming. The sample lists nearly 85,000 clones; 65% to 85% were seen once. The receptor comes from a woman aged 55-70 years with acute or convalescent COVID-19. The genes are TRBV5-4 and TRBJ2-5, with TRBD1 identical over 10 bases. Material for sequencing was peripheral blood. The CDR3 DNA reads TGTGCCAGCAGCGTGACCCGGGACAGGGGAGAGACCCAGTACTTC. Its protein is CASSVTRDRGETQYF.